This T cell receptor beta chain was captured in a study of T-cell memory formation after mild COVID-19. MiXCR was run by TCRdb on the 5' RACE reads, yielding one entry per CDR3 protein. The sample comprises about 440,000 distinct CDR3 sequences, around 20% of which are singletons, and around 8% rests with the top ten. CDR3 length: 15 amino acids. The germline CDR1 and CDR2 sequences are DFQATT and SNEGSKA (reference sequence). Trimming pared 4 bases from V and 2 bases from J, leaving 17 bases between. V is TRBV20-1 and J is TRBJ2-5; tentative D call: TRBD1 (6 bases). Sequencing input: PBMCs or a T cell subset sorted from them (not recorded which). This receptor was obtained from an adult woman who had mild COVID-19 (a few samples of this study predate the infection). Cell type and time point are not known. In DNA form, the CDR3 reads TGCAGTGCTACCCTACAGGGTGGTGGACAAGAGACCCAGTACTTC. Translated: CSATLQGGGQETQYF.